This TCR beta chain was profiled in a study of CD8+CD57+ T cells in acquired aplastic anemia. Notes on the study in general: Any difference that existed in CD8+ Simpson's diversity between patients and controls was not significant. Patients and controls shared 25 to 30 CD8+ CDR3 sequences, which appeared highly expressed in patients and within their immunodominant clones.

As to this clonotype: Its antigen is not known.

Germline V lookup: CDR1 SNHLY, CDR2 FYNNEI. Trimming pared 5 bases from V and 12 bases from J, leaving 20 bases between. The CDR3 loop spans 14 amino acids. TCR beta VDJ combinations and CDR3 sequences were profiled from genomic DNA. TCRdb independently ran MiXCR on the reads; one entry per CDR3 protein. The repertoire includes more than 100,000 distinct CDR3 sequences, around two fifths of them detected once, and 7.5% to 9.5% sits in the top ten. The rearrangement links TRBV2 to TRBJ2-1, with D perhaps matching TRBD2 (6 bases). This receptor was identified in a human donor in good health, serving as a control. Sequenced material: sorted CD4+, CD8+, or CD8+CD57+ T cells (not recorded which) from PBMCs. CDR3 DNA: TGTGCCAGCAGTACCCGGGAGATAGGGCAGGGGCAGTTCTTC. This codes for CASSTREIGQGQFF.